This record covers a single T cell receptor (beta chain). What it binds is not known. Amplification used 60 Vbeta primers and 13 Jbeta primers. Using immunoSEQ multiplex PCR, the repertoire was profiled, and TCRdb retains in-frame clones only, with some absent. The table has 130,000 to 150,000 clones, roughly three quarters seen once. These data belong to a study of cytomegalovirus exposure and HLA in healthy donors. Study-wide points: It was assumed in the presence/absence analyses that sequencing depth was roughly uniform across donors.

The germline V gene has CDR1 SQVTM and CDR2 ANQGSEA. V lost 2 bases, J lost 3 bases, and 16 bases lay in between. This CDR3 is 15 amino acids long. The sequencing sample was made of PBMCs. The chain combines TRBV29-1 with TRBJ1-1; perhaps TRBD1 as D (6 bases). The receptor's source is a female donor in good health and CMV-seronegative. DNA for the CDR3: TGCAGCGTTGAAATCGAACAGGGTGGTGACACTGAAGCTTTCTTT. Its protein is CSVEIEQGGDTEAFF.